The rows below give T cell receptor beta chains drawn from one sample of a study of OX40 agonist ivuxolimab in advanced cancers. Method: immunoSEQ multiplex PCR; TCRdb's copy keeps in-frame clones and lacks some. The profile shows approximately 70,000 clones, over 80% of them singletons. Source: CD4+ or CD8+ T cells sorted from blood, taken in a trial of the OX40 agonist ivuxolimab. These receptors were collected from an adult with an advanced solid tumor such as melanoma, head and neck, liver or kidney cancer. The CDR3 runs from the conserved cysteine through the conserved F or W. A D gene is named only where the DNA matches it firmly. Only part of the rows carry a size: once, few, many, or a class if the clone is expanded.

V	J	D	size	CDR3	DNA
TRBV19	TRBJ1-1	NA	NA	CASSIFDSRNTEAFF	TGTGCCAGTAGTATATTCGACAGCCGGAACACTGAAGCTTTCTTT
TRBV6-1	TRBJ1-6	TRBD1	once	CASSDMGQGTPLHF	TGTGCCAGCAGTGATATGGGACAGGGTACACCCCTCCACTTT
TRBV19	TRBJ2-1	NA	NA	CASSIVGFVGGNEQFF	TGTGCCAGTAGTATTGTGGGGTTTGTGGGGGGTAATGAGCAGTTCTTC
TRBV25-1	TRBJ2-7	TRBD2	NA	CASSEAGVTYEQYF	TGTGCCAGCAGTGAAGCGGGGGTAACCTACGAGCAGTACTTC
TRBV11-2	TRBJ2-7	TRBD2	NA	CASSLGPTSGYYEQYF	TGTGCCAGCAGCTTAGGCCCCACTAGCGGATACTACGAGCAGTACTTC
TRBV27	TRBJ2-3	TRBD2	few	CASSPATSGTDTQYF	TGTGCCAGCAGTCCCGCGACTAGCGGGACAGATACGCAGTATTTT
TRBV30	TRBJ2-7	NA	NA	CAWSSGGFPPEQYF	TGTGCCTGGAGTTCAGGGGGGTTCCCTCCCGAGCAGTACTTC
TRBV27	TRBJ2-7	NA	NA	CASRRNVDEQYF	TGTGCCAGCAGGCGGAACGTCGACGAGCAGTACTTC
TRBV27	TRBJ1-1	NA	NA	CASSLSVGATNTEAFF	TGTGCCAGCAGTTTATCTGTGGGGGCGACGAACACTGAAGCTTTCTTT
TRBV9	TRBJ2-2	NA	once	CASSVGSGELFF	TGTGCCAGCAGCGTAGGATCCGGGGAGCTGTTTTTT
TRBV19	TRBJ2-5	TRBD1	NA	CASSIGQGQETQYF	TGTGCCAGTAGTATAGGACAGGGCCAAGAGACCCAGTACTTC
TRBV5-1	TRBJ2-6	NA	NA	CASSLNPLRATGANVLTF	TGCGCCAGCAGCTTGAACCCTCTCAGGGCTACTGGGGCCAACGTCCTGACTTTC
TRBV18	TRBJ2-7	TRBD2	NA	CASSPPGLAFSYEQYF	TGTGCCAGCTCACCACCGGGACTAGCATTCTCCTACGAGCAGTACTTC
TRBV28	TRBJ1-2	TRBD1	NA	CASSFSGQGNYGYTF	TGTGCCAGCAGTTTCTCAGGACAGGGGAACTATGGCTACACCTTC
TRBV27	TRBJ1-1	NA	NA	CASSLDRLDTEAFF	TGTGCCAGCAGTTTAGACAGGCTGGACACTGAAGCTTTCTTT
TRBV7-2	TRBJ1-2	NA	NA	CASSLGTSGGYTF	TGTGCCAGCAGCTTAGGTACGTCCGGTGGCTACACCTTC
TRBV9	TRBJ2-5	NA	few	CASSVDDLETQYF	TGTGCCAGCAGCGTAGATGACCTAGAGACCCAGTACTTC
TRBV6-1	TRBJ2-1	TRBD2	NA	CASREAGGPGLSNEQFF	TGTGCCAGCAGGGAAGCGGGAGGGCCAGGTCTCAGCAATGAGCAGTTCTTC
TRBV7-6	TRBJ2-7	NA	NA	CASSPGGGTYEQYF	TGTGCCAGCAGTCCCGGCGGGGGCACCTACGAGCAGTACTTC
TRBV6-5	TRBJ2-7	TRBD2	many	CASSYDASGYEQYF	TGTGCCAGCAGTTACGATGCTAGCGGATACGAGCAGTACTTC
TRBV7-6	TRBJ1-1	NA	NA	CASSLGVAGLRTEAFF	TGTGCCAGCAGCTTAGGGGTCGCAGGGTTGAGGACTGAAGCTTTCTTT
TRBV5-8	TRBJ1-2	TRBD1	NA	CASSKDREPYGYTF	TGTGCCAGCAGCAAGGACAGGGAGCCCTATGGCTACACCTTC
TRBV14	TRBJ1-2	NA	NA	CASSLTRNYGYTF	TGTGCCAGCAGCCTTACAAGGAACTATGGCTACACCTTC
TRBV5-1	TRBJ1-1	NA	NA	CASSLTGFTEAFF	TGCGCCAGCAGCTTGACCGGATTCACTGAAGCTTTCTTT
TRBV27	TRBJ2-3	TRBD1	NA	CASSLPPIQDRVHDTQYF	TGTGCCAGCAGCCTCCCCCCCATTCAAGACAGGGTCCACGATACGCAGTATTTT
TRBV27	TRBJ1-6	NA	few	CASSWTVNSPLHF	TGTGCCAGCAGCTGGACGGTCAATTCACCCCTCCACTTT